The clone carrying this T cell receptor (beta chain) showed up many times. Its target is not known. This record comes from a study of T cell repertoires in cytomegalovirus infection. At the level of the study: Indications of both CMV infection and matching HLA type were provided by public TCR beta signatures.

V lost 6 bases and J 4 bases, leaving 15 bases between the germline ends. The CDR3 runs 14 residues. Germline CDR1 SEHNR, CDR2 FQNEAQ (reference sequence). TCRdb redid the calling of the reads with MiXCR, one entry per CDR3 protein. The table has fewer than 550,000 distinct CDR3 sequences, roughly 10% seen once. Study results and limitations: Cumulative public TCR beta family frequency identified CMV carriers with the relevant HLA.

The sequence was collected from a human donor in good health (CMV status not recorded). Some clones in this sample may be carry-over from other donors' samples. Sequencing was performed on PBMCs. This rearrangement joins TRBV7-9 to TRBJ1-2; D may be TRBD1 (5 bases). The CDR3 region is CASSIGQGVYGYTF. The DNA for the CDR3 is TGTGCCAGCAGTATCGGTCAAGGGGTCTATGGCTACACCTTC.